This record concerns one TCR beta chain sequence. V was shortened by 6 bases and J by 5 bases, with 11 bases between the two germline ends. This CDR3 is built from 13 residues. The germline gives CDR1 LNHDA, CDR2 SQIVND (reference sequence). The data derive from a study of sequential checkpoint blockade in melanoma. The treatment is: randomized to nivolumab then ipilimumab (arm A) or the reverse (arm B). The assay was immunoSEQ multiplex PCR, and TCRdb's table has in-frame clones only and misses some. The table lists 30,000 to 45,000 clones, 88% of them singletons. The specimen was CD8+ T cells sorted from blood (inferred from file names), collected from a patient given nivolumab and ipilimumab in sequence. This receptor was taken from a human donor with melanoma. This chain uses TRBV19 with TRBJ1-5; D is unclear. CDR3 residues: CASRRGGYQPQHF. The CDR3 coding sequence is TGTGCCAGTAGGCGGGGAGGCTATCAGCCCCAGCATTTT.